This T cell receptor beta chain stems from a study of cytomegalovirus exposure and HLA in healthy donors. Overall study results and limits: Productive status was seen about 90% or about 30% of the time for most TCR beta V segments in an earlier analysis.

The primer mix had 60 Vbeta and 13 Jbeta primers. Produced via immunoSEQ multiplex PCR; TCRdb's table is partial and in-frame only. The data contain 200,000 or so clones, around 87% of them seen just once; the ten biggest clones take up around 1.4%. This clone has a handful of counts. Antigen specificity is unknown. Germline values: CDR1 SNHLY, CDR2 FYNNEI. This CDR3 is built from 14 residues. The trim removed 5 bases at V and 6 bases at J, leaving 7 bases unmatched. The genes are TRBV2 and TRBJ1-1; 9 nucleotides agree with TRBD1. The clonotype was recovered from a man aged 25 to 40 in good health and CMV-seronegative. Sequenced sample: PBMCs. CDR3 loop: CASSTTGGSAEAFF. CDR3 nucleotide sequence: TGTGCCAGCAGTACGACAGGGGGATCGGCTGAAGCTTTCTTT.